The 5 T cell receptor beta chains below all came from one sample that was sequenced in a study of T cell clones after liver transplantation (dated by TCRdb to about 2019). Libraries were prepared through the immunoSEQ multiplex PCR assay. TCRdb holds this immuneACCESS table with in-frame rearrangements only. Some clones are missing; in checked studies, unresolved V genes explain under half, and the rest has no known cause. The sample table holds fewer than 110,000 clones, of which around 84% were seen once. The top ten constitute approximately 3% of the sample. This specimen consisted of CD4+ T cells from blood, obtained approximately 4 years after liver transplant. The receptors derive from a human patient who received a liver transplant. Some T cells may have been brought in with the graft after a transplant.

This clone has only one observation. The gene calls are TRBV2 and TRBJ1-1; tentatively, D is TRBD1 (5 bases). This CDR3 region has 16 residues. The germline V gene encodes CDR1 SNHLY and CDR2 FYNNEI. V lost 8 bases, J lost 7 bases, and 26 bases lay in between. The CDR3 protein is CASPGRSLGQLGEAFF. CDR3 DNA sequence: TGTGCCAGCCCAGGGCGAAGCCTTGGACAACTCGGTGAAGCTTTCTTT.

J is TRBJ2-1 and V is TRBV7-3; D is possibly TRBD1 (5 bases). V was pared by 5 bases and J by 4 bases, with 9 bases between. Germline CDR1 is SGHTA and CDR2 is FQGTGA. The CDR3 spans 13 residues. The CDR3 nucleotides are TGTGCCAGCAGCCGCCGGACATACAATGAGCAGTTCTTC. Its translation is CASSRRTYNEQFF.

The chain links TRBV19 to TRBJ1-3; D unresolved. V shed 7 bases and J shed 0 bases, with 10 bases lying between them. The CDR3 sequence is 14 residues long. Germline values: CDR1 LNHDA, CDR2 SQIVND (reference sequence). The CDR3: CASTSSLSGNTIYF. The CDR3 region has the DNA TGTGCCAGTACCAGCTCGCTCTCTGGAAACACCATATATTTT.

The CDR3: CASSYRHFGGAGELFF. CDR3 nucleotides: TGTGCCAGCAGTTACCGACACTTTGGTGGGGCCGGGGAGCTGTTTTTT. The chain has TRBV6-5 and TRBJ2-2; no firm D call. Germline V CDR1 and CDR2: MNHEY, SVGAGI. The CDR3 extends over 16 amino acids. The V and J ends lost 2 bases and 6 bases respectively, with 16 bases between them.

The chain recombines TRBV6-6 with TRBJ2-2; 8 nucleotides agree with TRBD1. The ends lost 6 bases at V and 5 bases at J; junction bases unmatched: 8. Germline CDR1 and CDR2: MNHNY and SVGAGI (reference sequence). This CDR3 is 15 amino acids long. CDR3 sequence (DNA): TGTGCCAGCAGCTTTACAGGGGGTGGAACCGGGGAGCTGTTTTTT. Translated, it gives CASSFTGGGTGELFF.